The 14 T cell receptor beta chains listed next were all sequenced from one sample in a study of blood T cell repertoires in COVID-19. Produced via immunoSEQ multiplex PCR; TCRdb's table is partial and in-frame only. The sample has about 260,000 clones, more than 80% seen once; the top ten hold around 0.8%. The sample taken for sequencing was PBMCs or T cells enriched from blood (not recorded which). These receptor sequences come from a middle-aged man who had been exposed to COVID-19.

The chain carries TRBV19 and TRBJ1-5; TRBD1 is a possible D gene (5 bases). The CDR3 sequence is 18 residues long. The germline CDR1 and CDR2 sequences are LNHDA and SQIVND (reference sequence). Trimming shortened V by 3 bases and J by 2 bases, and 20 bases separated the two germline ends. CDR3 protein: CASSMGGLFPWGNQPQHF. CDR3 sequence (DNA): TGTGCCAGTAGTATGGGGGGACTATTCCCTTGGGGCAATCAGCCCCAGCATTTT.

The gene calls are TRBV10-3 and TRBJ2-3; D may be TRBD2 (7 bases). V lost 4 bases to trimming and J lost 2 bases, with 13 bases between them. Germline CDR1 and CDR2: ENHRY and SYGVKD. The CDR3 has 15 amino acids. The CDR3 sequence: CAISVRGGHTDTQYF. CDR3 coding DNA: TGTGCCATCAGTGTTAGGGGGGGCCACACAGATACGCAGTATTTT.

The chain carries TRBV28 and TRBJ2-5; D is undetermined. The germline gives CDR1 MDHEN, CDR2 SYDVKM. V was shortened by 7 bases and J by 2 bases, with 11 bases between the two germline ends. The CDR3 loop spans 13 amino acids. For the CDR3, the DNA is TGTGCCAGCAATGGTCGCAGACAAGAGACCCAGTACTTC. Translating gives CASNGRRQETQYF.

The CDR3 loop is CASSLVGGIQETQYF. The CDR3 coding sequence is TGCGCCAGCAGCTTGGTTGGGGGGATCCAAGAGACCCAGTACTTC. The rearrangement uses TRBV5-1 and TRBJ2-5, with D perhaps TRBD2 (6 bases). The CDR3 is 15 amino acids. Between the trimmed V and J ends, which lost 0 bases and 1 base, there was a span of 10 bases. CDR1 and CDR2 (germline): SGHRS, YFSETQ.

The J gene is TRBJ2-1, the V gene TRBV12-3 or TRBV12-4; D call uncertain. CDR3 length: 12 residues. Trimming removed 2 bases at V and 8 bases at J, with 7 bases between. Here the CDR3 reads CASSLNSDEQFF. CDR3 nucleotide sequence: TGTGCCAGCAGTTTAAACTCGGATGAGCAGTTCTTC.

This chain links TRBV25-1 with TRBJ2-7; D is ambiguous. The length of the CDR3 is 14 residues. Germline values: CDR1 MGHDK, CDR2 SYGVNS. Trimming removed 5 bases from V and 0 bases from J, with 11 bases in between. The CDR3 DNA reads as TGTGCCAGCAGTCTCCAAGCCGTCTCCTACGAGCAGTACTTC. It codes for CASSLQAVSYEQYF.

This chain joins TRBV5-1 and TRBJ2-3, with D possibly matching TRBD1 (7 bases). From germline, CDR1 is SGHRS and CDR2 YFSETQ. V shed 3 bases and J shed 3 bases, with 14 bases lying between them. The CDR3 has 15 amino acids. The CDR3 protein is CASSSRQGGTDTQYF. CDR3 bases: TGCGCCAGCAGCTCTAGACAGGGAGGAACAGATACGCAGTATTTT.

V usage is TRBV9 and J usage is TRBJ1-5; D unresolved. The CDR3 spans 13 residues. CDR1 and CDR2 from the germline V gene are SGDLS and YYNGEE. Trimming shortened V by 0 bases and J by 7 bases, and 8 bases separated the two germline ends. CDR3 sequence: CASSVGGGQPQHF. The CDR3 DNA is TGTGCCAGCAGCGTAGGAGGAGGACAGCCCCAGCATTTT.

CDR3 in amino acids: CASSLVGQGIRSPLHF. CDR3 sequence (DNA): TGTGCCAGCAGCTTAGTGGGACAGGGGATCCGTTCACCCCTCCACTTT. The chain recombines TRBV11-2 with TRBJ1-6; 10 bases align to TRBD1. Germline V gene lookup returns CDR1 SGHAT and CDR2 FQNNGV. This CDR3 is built from 16 residues. Germline trimming cut 1 base from V and 9 bases from J; bases unmatched to any gene: 6.

The chain joins TRBV6-5 to TRBJ1-4; maybe TRBD1 (5 bases). CDR3 length equals 14 residues. CDR1 is MNHEY, CDR2 SVGAGI, per germline. Trimming stripped 6 bases from V and 8 bases from J, with 16 bases between. Here the CDR3 reads CASSNRQFWEKLFF. The CDR3 coding sequence is TGTGCCAGCAGCAACAGACAGTTTTGGGAAAAACTGTTTTTT.

The chain joins TRBV27 to TRBJ1-2, with 7 bases identical to TRBD1. The CDR3 is made up of 15 amino acids. Germline-derived CDR1 and CDR2 are MNHEY and SMNVEV (reference sequence). V trimming: 2 bases; J trimming: 7 bases; junction bases outside the gene matches: 10. CDR3 protein: CASSLILGTEAGYTF. CDR3 bases: TGTGCCAGCAGTTTAATCCTCGGGACAGAGGCTGGCTACACCTTC.

The genes are TRBV7-9 and TRBJ1-1; 9 bases align to TRBD1. Germline CDR1 is SEHNR and CDR2 is FQNEAQ (reference sequence). CDR3 size: 15 residues. V gave up 5 bases and J gave up 6 bases; unmatched junction bases: 10. CDR3 sequence reads: CASSKDRGRISEAFF. CDR3 nucleotides: TGTGCCAGCAGCAAAGACAGGGGGAGAATATCTGAAGCTTTCTTT.

The chain employs TRBV6-4 and TRBJ2-1, with 7 bases matching TRBD2. The CDR3 length is 16 residues. Trimming at V came to 6 bases and at J to 0 bases, leaving 8 bases not matched to a gene. Germline V CDR1 and CDR2: MRHNA, SNTAGT. The CDR3 DNA sequence: TGTGCCAGCAGCGTCGGACTAGTGAACTCCTACAATGAGCAGTTCTTC. Translated: CASSVGLVNSYNEQFF.

This clone has a single count. The chain couples TRBV13 to TRBJ1-4; D not certain. Trimming took off 2 bases at V and 4 bases at J, with 14 bases between the two ends. This CDR3 is built from 16 residues. Germline V gives CDR1 PRHDT, CDR2 FYEKMQ (reference sequence). The CDR3 DNA is TGTGCCAGCAGCTTATTCGAGGGCGGAGGTAATGAAAAACTGTTTTTT. Its protein product is CASSLFEGGGNEKLFF. The full variable domain, rest sourced from reference TRBV13 and TRBJ1-4, is AAGVIQSPRHLIKEKRETATLKCYPIPRHDTVYWYQQGPGQDPQFLISFYEKMQSDKGSIPDRFSAQQFSDYHSELNMSSLELGDSALYFCASSLFEGGGNEKLFFGSGTQLSVL.